The source of this TCR beta chain is a study of glioma-infiltrating T cells. Study-level results: Above-expected tissue-blood divergence occurred in all gliomas, most in low-grade ones. Only very few CDR3 sequences appeared in both tissue and blood.

Amplification of TCR alpha and beta CDR3 regions from RNA used iRepertoire nested multiplex PCR. Tissue mRNA or PBMC total RNA, about 90-400 ng, went into one-step reverse transcription and amplification. MiXCR, applied by TCRdb to the multiplex PCR reads, yields one record per CDR3 protein. Here the sample spans around 180,000 distinct CDR3 sequences, 43% being singletons. Concerning this clonotype: Its antigen is undetermined.

Losses at the gene ends were 5 bases for V and 6 bases for J; bases not matched to a gene: 1. This CDR3 has 14 amino acids. CDR1 and CDR2 from the germline V gene are SGHTA and FQGNSA. V gene TRBV7-2 combines with J gene TRBJ2-2; TRBD2 aligns across 12 bases. This clonotype was obtained from a human donor with low-grade glioma or glioblastoma, undergoing nonglioma brain surgery, or in good health (not recorded which). The sequencing input was glioma tissue, nonneoplastic brain tissue, or PBMCs (not recorded which). The CDR3 spells CASSPSGRAGELFF. The DNA of the CDR3 is TGTGCCAGCAGCCCTAGCGGGAGGGCCGGGGAGCTGTTTTTT.